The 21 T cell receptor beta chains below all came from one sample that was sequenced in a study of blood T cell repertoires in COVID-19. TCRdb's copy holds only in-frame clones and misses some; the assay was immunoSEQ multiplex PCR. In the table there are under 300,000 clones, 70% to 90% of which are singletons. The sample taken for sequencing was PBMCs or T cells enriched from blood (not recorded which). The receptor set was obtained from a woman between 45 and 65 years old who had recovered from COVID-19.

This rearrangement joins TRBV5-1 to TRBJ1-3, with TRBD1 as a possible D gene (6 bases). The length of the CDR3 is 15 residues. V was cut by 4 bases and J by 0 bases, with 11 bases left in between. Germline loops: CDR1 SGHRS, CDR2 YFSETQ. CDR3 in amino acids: CASSHGQTSGNTIYF. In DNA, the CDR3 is TGCGCCAGCAGCCACGGACAGACCTCTGGAAACACCATATATTTT. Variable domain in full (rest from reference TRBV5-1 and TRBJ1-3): KAGVTQTPRYLIKTRGQQVTLSCSPISGHRSVSWYQQTPGQGLQFLFEYFSETQRNKGNFPGRFSGRQFSNSRSEMNVSTLELGDSALYLCASSHGQTSGNTIYFGEGSWLTVV.

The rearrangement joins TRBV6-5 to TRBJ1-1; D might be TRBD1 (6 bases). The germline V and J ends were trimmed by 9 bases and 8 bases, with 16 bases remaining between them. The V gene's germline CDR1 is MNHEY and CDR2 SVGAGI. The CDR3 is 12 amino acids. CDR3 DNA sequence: TGTGCCAGTCGGGAACTAAGGGGGGAAGCTTTCTTT. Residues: CASRELRGEAFF.

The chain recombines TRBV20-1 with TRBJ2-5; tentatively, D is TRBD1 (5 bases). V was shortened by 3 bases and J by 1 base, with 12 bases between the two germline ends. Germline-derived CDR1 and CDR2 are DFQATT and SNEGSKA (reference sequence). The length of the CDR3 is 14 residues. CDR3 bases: TGCAGTGCTAGTCGGACAACTGTCCAAGAGACCCAGTACTTC. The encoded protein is CSASRTTVQETQYF.

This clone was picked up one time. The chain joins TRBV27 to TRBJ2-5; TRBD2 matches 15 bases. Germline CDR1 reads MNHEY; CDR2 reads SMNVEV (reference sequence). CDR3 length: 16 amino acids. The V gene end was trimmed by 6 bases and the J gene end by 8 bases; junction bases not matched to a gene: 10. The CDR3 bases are TGTGCCAGCAGCCAGGGACTAGCGGGAGGTCGCGACACCCAGTACTTC. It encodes CASSQGLAGGRDTQYF.

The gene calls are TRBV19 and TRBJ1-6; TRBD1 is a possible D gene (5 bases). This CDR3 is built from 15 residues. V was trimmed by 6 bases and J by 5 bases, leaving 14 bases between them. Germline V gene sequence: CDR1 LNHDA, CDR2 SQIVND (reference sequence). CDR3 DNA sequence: TGTGCCAGTAGCGAAAGCGGGACGGATAATTCACCCCTCCACTTT. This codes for CASSESGTDNSPLHF. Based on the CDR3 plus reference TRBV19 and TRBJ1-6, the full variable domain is DGGITQSPKYLFRKEGQNVTLSCEQNLNHDAMYWYRQDPGQGLRLIYYSQIVNDFQKGDIAEGYSVSREKKESFPLTVTSAQKNPTAFYLCASSESGTDNSPLHFGNGTRLTVT.

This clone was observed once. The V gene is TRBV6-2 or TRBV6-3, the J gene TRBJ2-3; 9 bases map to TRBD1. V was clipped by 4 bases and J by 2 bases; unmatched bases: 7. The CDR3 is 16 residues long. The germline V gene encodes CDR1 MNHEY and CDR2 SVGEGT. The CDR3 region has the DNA TGTGCCAGCAGTTGGGGACAGGGAATAAACACAGATACGCAGTATTTT. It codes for CASSWGQGINTDTQYF.

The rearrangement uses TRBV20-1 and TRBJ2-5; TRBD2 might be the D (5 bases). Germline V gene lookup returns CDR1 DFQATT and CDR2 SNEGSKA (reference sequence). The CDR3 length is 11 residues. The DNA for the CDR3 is TGCAGGGCGGGCAGACAAGAGACCCAGTACTTC. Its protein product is CRAGRQETQYF.

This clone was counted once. The CDR3 sequence: CASTFSPPGEKLFF. The CDR3 nucleotides read TGTGCCAGCACGTTTTCGCCTCCAGGTGAAAAACTGTTTTTT. This chain links TRBV2 with TRBJ1-4; D is undetermined. The CDR3 runs 14 residues. Trimming took 7 bases from V and 7 from J, leaving 16 bases between them. The germline gives CDR1 SNHLY, CDR2 FYNNEI.

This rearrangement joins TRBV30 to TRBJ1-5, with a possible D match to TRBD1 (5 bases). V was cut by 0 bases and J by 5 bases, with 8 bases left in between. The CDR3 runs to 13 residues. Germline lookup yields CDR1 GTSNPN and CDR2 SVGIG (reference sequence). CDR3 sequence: CAWSVQADQPQHF. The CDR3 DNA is TGTGCCTGGAGTGTACAGGCCGATCAGCCCCAGCATTTT. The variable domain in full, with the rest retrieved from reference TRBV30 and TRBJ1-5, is SQTIHQWPATLVQPVGSPLSLECTVEGTSNPNLYWYRQAAGRGLQLLFYSVGIGQISSEVPQNLSASRPQDRQFILSSKKLLLSDSGFYLCAWSVQADQPQHFGDGTRLSIL.

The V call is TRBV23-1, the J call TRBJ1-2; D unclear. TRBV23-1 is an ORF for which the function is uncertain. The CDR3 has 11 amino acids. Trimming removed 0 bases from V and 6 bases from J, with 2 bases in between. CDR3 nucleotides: TGCGCCAGCAGTCAATCCAATGGCTACACCTTC. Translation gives CASSQSNGYTF.

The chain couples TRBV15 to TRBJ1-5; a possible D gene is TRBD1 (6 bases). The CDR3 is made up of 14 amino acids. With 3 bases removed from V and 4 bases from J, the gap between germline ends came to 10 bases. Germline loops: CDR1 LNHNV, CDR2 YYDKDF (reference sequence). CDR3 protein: CATSRGGQNQPQHF. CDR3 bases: TGTGCCACCAGCAGGGGGGGGCAGAATCAGCCCCAGCATTTT.

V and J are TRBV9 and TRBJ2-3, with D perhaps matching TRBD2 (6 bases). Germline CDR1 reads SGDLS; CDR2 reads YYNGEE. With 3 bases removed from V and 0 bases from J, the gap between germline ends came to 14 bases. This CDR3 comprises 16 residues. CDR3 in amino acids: CASSDTIAESTDTQYF. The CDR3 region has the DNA TGTGCCAGCAGCGACACAATAGCGGAGAGCACAGATACGCAGTATTTT.

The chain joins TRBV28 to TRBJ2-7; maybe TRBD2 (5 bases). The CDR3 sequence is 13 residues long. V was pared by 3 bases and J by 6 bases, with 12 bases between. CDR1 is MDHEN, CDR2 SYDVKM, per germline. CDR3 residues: CASSLIGRGEQYF. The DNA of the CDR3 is TGTGCCAGCAGTTTGATAGGCCGGGGCGAGCAGTACTTC. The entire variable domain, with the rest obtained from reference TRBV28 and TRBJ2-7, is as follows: DVKVTQSSRYLVKRTGEKVFLECVQDMDHENMFWYRQDPGLGLRLIYFSYDVKMKEKGDIPEGYSVSREKKERFSLILESASTNQTSMYLCASSLIGRGEQYFGPGTRLTVT.

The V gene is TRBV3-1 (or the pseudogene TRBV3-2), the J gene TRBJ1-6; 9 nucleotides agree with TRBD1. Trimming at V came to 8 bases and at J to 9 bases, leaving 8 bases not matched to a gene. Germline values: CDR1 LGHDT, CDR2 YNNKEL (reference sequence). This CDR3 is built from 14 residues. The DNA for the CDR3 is TGTGCCAGCGGGGAACAGGGGGCGTTTTCACCCCTCCACTTT. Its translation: CASGEQGAFSPLHF.

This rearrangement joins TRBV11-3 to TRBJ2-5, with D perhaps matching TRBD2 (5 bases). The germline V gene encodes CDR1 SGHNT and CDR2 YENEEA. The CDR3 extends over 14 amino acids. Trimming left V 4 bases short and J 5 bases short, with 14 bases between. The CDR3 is CASSSTRASETQYF. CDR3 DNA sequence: TGTGCCAGCAGCTCTACTAGGGCTAGCGAGACCCAGTACTTC.

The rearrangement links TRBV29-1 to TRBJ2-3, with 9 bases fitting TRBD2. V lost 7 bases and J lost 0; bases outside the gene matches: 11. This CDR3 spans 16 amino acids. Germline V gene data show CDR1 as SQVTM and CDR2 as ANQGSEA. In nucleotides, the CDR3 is TGCAGCGCCCCGACTAGCGGTGGGACTAGCACAGATACGCAGTATTTT. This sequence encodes CSAPTSGGTSTDTQYF.

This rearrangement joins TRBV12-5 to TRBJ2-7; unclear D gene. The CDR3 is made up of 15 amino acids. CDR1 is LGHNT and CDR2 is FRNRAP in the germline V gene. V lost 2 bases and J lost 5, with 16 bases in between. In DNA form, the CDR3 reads TGTGCTAGTGGTTTGACGGAACAACTACGTGACGAGCAGTACTTC. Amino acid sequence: CASGLTEQLRDEQYF.

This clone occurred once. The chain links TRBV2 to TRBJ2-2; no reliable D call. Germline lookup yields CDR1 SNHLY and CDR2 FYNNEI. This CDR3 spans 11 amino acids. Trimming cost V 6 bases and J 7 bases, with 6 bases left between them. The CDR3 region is CASRGLGELFF. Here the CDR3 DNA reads TGTGCCAGCAGGGGCCTCGGGGAGCTGTTTTTT.

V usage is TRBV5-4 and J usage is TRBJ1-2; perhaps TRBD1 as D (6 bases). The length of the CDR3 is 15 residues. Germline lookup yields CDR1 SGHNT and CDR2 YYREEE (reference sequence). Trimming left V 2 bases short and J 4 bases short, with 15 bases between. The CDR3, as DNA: TGTGCCAGCAGCTTACAACAGGGACCAATCTATGGCTACACCTTC. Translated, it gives CASSLQQGPIYGYTF.

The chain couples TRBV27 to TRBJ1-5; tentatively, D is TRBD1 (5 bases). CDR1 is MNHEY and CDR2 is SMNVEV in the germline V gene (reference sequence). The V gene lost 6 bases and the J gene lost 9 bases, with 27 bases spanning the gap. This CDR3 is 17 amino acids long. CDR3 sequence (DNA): TGTGCCAGCAGCCCCCTACGCCACCAAGACAGCGATCGGCCCCAGCATTTT. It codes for CASSPLRHQDSDRPQHF.

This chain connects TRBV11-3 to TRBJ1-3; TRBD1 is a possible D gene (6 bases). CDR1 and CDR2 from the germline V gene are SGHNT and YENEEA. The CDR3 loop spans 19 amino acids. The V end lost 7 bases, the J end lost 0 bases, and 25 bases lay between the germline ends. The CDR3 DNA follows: TGTGCCAGCACCTGGGGGCCGGGAATCTGTCGGCGCTCTGGAAACACCATATATTTT. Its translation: CASTWGPGICRRSGNTIYF.